Listed below are T cell receptor beta chains from one sample, sequenced in a study of early T cells in non-severe SARS-CoV-2 infection. From the 5' RACE reads, TCRdb called clonotypes with MiXCR, one entry per CDR3 protein. The sample holds fewer than 50,000 distinct CDR3 sequences, 5.5% to 7.5% seen once. Sequencing was carried out using whole blood. The receptors stem from an adult who was a healthcare worker with PCR-confirmed SARS-CoV-2 infection or an uninfected control (not recorded which). Each CDR3 is given with its conserved first and last residue. D genes are given only for firm matches. Rows give clone size only sometimes, using once, few, many, or a class for an expanded clone.

v_gene: TRBV18
abundance: -
j_gene: TRBJ2-5
d_gene: -
CDR3aa: CASSPNDGNQYF
CDR3nt: TGTGCCAGCTCACCCAATGATGGTAACCAGTACTTC

v_gene: TRBV7-6
abundance: many
j_gene: TRBJ2-7
d_gene: -
CDR3aa: CASSLAQGHSSYEQYF
CDR3nt: TGTGCCAGCAGCTTAGCCCAGGGCCACAGCTCCTACGAGCAGTACTTC

v_gene: TRBV6-1
abundance: -
j_gene: TRBJ2-7
d_gene: TRBD1
CDR3aa: CAITSQGSSYKQYF
CDR3nt: TGTGCCATAACTTCACAGGGGAGCTCCTACAAGCAGTACTTC

v_gene: TRBV11-2
abundance: few
j_gene: TRBJ1-1
d_gene: -
CDR3aa: CASSLVAGQGTEAFF
CDR3nt: TGTGCCAGCAGCTTAGTGGCGGGGCAAGGGACTGAAGCTTTCTTT

v_gene: TRBV28
abundance: few
j_gene: TRBJ2-3
d_gene: TRBD2
CDR3aa: CASTFSGGASTDTQYF
CDR3nt: TGTGCCAGCACCTTTAGCGGGGGGGCCAGCACAGATACGCAGTATTTT

v_gene: TRBV24-1
abundance: many
j_gene: TRBJ2-3
d_gene: -
CDR3aa: CATRDGRLPDTQYF
CDR3nt: TGTGCCACCAGGGACGGACGGTTGCCAGATACGCAGTATTTT

v_gene: TRBV15
abundance: few
j_gene: TRBJ2-1
d_gene: -
CDR3aa: CATSKEERDNEQFF
CDR3nt: TGTGCCACCAGCAAAGAGGAACGTGACAATGAGCAGTTCTTC

v_gene: TRBV11-2
abundance: few
j_gene: TRBJ2-7
d_gene: TRBD2
CDR3aa: CASRGLAHEQYF
CDR3nt: TGTGCCAGCAGGGGACTAGCCCACGAGCAGTACTTC

v_gene: TRBV3-1
abundance: many
j_gene: TRBJ1-1
d_gene: TRBD1
CDR3aa: CASSPRSGTAPNTEAFF
CDR3nt: TGTGCCAGCAGCCCCCGAAGCGGGACAGCACCAAACACTGAAGCTTTCTTT

v_gene: TRBV20-1
abundance: -
j_gene: TRBJ2-1
d_gene: TRBD2
CDR3aa: CSARSEGLAGGYSYNEQFF
CDR3nt: TGCAGTGCTAGATCCGAGGGACTAGCGGGGGGCTACTCCTACAATGAGCAGTTCTTC

v_gene: TRBV5-1
abundance: many
j_gene: TRBJ1-2
d_gene: -
CDR3aa: CASSLGPPRNGYTF
CDR3nt: TGCGCCAGCAGCTTGGGACCCCCGCGGAATGGCTACACCTTC

v_gene: TRBV7-9
abundance: many
j_gene: TRBJ2-7
d_gene: -
CDR3aa: CASSSDPYEQYF
CDR3nt: TGTGCCAGCAGCTCCGATCCCTACGAGCAGTACTTC

v_gene: TRBV7-6
abundance: -
j_gene: TRBJ2-5
d_gene: -
CDR3aa: CASSWTQETQYF
CDR3nt: TGTGCCAGCAGCTGGACTCAAGAGACCCAGTACTTC

v_gene: TRBV10-1
abundance: many
j_gene: TRBJ2-7
d_gene: TRBD2
CDR3aa: CASSEGLASHEQYF
CDR3nt: TGCGCCAGCAGTGAGGGACTAGCTTCCCACGAGCAGTACTTC

v_gene: TRBV20-1
abundance: many
j_gene: TRBJ2-5
d_gene: TRBD2
CDR3aa: CSARGLAGGRTKETQYF
CDR3nt: TGCAGTGCTAGAGGACTAGCGGGGGGGAGGACAAAAGAGACCCAGTACTTC

v_gene: TRBV5-6
abundance: many
j_gene: TRBJ2-2
d_gene: -
CDR3aa: CASSLIRQTGELFF
CDR3nt: TGTGCCAGCAGCTTGATACGGCAGACCGGGGAGCTGTTTTTT

v_gene: TRBV27
abundance: many
j_gene: TRBJ1-2
d_gene: TRBD1
CDR3aa: CASSPGGAVGYTF
CDR3nt: TGTGCCAGCAGTCCAGGGGGCGCGGTTGGCTACACCTTC

v_gene: TRBV5-4
abundance: many
j_gene: TRBJ2-1
d_gene: -
CDR3aa: CASSFIGTNNEQFF
CDR3nt: TGTGCCAGCAGCTTCATAGGGACAAACAATGAGCAGTTCTTC

v_gene: TRBV29-1
abundance: -
j_gene: TRBJ2-3
d_gene: TRBD2
CDR3aa: CSVVHSGSTDTQYF
CDR3nt: TGCAGCGTCGTTCATAGCGGGAGCACAGATACGCAGTATTTT

v_gene: TRBV19
abundance: -
j_gene: TRBJ2-4
d_gene: -
CDR3aa: CATTSDNGGLRNIQYF
CDR3nt: TGTGCCACCACCTCCGACAACGGGGGGCTCCGGAACATTCAGTACTTC

v_gene: TRBV6-2/TRBV6-3
abundance: few
j_gene: TRBJ1-2
d_gene: -
CDR3aa: CASRDGTYGYTF
CDR3nt: TGTGCCAGCAGGGACGGGACCTATGGCTACACCTTC

v_gene: TRBV20-1
abundance: many
j_gene: TRBJ2-6
d_gene: -
CDR3aa: CSAKKGRAGAGGANVLTF
CDR3nt: TGCAGTGCCAAGAAGGGACGCGCAGGGGCCGGTGGGGCCAACGTCCTGACTTTC

v_gene: TRBV3-1
abundance: medium-sized
j_gene: TRBJ2-5
d_gene: -
CDR3aa: CASSQNANLETQYF
CDR3nt: TGTGCCAGCAGCCAGAACGCGAACCTAGAGACCCAGTACTTC

v_gene: TRBV27
abundance: few
j_gene: TRBJ2-3
d_gene: TRBD2
CDR3aa: CASSLYPSGGGDTQYF
CDR3nt: TGTGCCAGCAGTTTATATCCTAGCGGGGGCGGGGATACGCAGTATTTT

v_gene: TRBV12-3/TRBV12-4
abundance: many
j_gene: TRBJ2-7
d_gene: TRBD1
CDR3aa: CASSAGQVYEQYF
CDR3nt: TGTGCCAGCAGTGCGGGACAGGTCTACGAGCAGTACTTC

v_gene: TRBV23-1
abundance: many
j_gene: TRBJ2-1
d_gene: -
CDR3aa: CASSQSHGYNEQFF
CDR3nt: TGCGCCAGCAGTCAATCGCATGGCTACAATGAGCAGTTCTTC

v_gene: TRBV20-1
abundance: many
j_gene: TRBJ2-5
d_gene: -
CDR3aa: CSAFARGRVRETQYF
CDR3nt: TGCAGTGCTTTTGCGCGGGGACGCGTAAGAGAGACCCAGTACTTC

v_gene: TRBV6-1
abundance: many
j_gene: TRBJ2-3
d_gene: TRBD1
CDR3aa: CASCRDRGQDTQYF
CDR3nt: TGTGCCAGCTGCCGGGACAGGGGGCAAGATACGCAGTATTTT

v_gene: TRBV10-2
abundance: -
j_gene: TRBJ1-1
d_gene: -
CDR3aa: CASSESRGTEAFF
CDR3nt: TGCGCCAGCAGTGAGTCGCGGGGGACTGAAGCTTTCTTT

v_gene: TRBV29-1
abundance: many
j_gene: TRBJ2-3
d_gene: -
CDR3aa: CSVEVGRDGDTDTQYF
CDR3nt: TGCAGCGTTGAAGTCGGACGCGACGGGGACACAGATACGCAGTATTTT